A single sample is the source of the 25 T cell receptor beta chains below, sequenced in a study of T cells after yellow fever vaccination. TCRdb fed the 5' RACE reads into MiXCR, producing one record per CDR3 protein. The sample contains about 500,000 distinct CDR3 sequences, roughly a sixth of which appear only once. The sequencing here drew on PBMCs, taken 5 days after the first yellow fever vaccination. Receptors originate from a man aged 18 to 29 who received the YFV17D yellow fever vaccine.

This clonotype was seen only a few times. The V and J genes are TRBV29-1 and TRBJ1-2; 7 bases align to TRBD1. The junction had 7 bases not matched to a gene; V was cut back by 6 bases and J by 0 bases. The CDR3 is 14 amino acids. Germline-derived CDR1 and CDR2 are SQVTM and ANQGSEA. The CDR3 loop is CSVVTGIANYGYTF. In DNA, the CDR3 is TGCAGCGTCGTGACAGGGATAGCTAACTATGGCTACACCTTC.

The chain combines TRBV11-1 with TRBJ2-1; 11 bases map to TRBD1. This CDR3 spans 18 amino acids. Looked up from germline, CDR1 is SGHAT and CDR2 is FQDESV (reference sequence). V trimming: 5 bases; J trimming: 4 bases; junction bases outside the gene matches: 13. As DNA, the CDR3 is TGTGCCAGCAGCGGAAAGACCGGACAGGGGGCATTTTACAATGAGCAGTTCTTC. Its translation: CASSGKTGQGAFYNEQFF.

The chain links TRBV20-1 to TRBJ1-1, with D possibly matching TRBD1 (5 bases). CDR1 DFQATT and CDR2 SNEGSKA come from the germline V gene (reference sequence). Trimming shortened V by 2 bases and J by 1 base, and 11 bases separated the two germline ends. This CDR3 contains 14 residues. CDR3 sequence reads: CSARSGTRNTEAFF. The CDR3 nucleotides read TGCAGTGCTAGATCCGGGACCCGGAACACTGAAGCTTTCTTT.

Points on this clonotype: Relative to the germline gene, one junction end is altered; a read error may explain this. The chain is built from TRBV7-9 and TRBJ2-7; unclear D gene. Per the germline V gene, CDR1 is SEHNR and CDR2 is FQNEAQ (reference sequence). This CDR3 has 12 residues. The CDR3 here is CASSAFTYERYF. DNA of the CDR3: TGTGCCAGCAGCGCCTTCACCTACGAGCGGTACTTC.

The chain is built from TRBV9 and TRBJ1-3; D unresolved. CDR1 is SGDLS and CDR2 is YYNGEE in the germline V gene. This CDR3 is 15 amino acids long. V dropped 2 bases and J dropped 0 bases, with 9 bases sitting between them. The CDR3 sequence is CASSVEQRSGNTIYF. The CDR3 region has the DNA TGTGCCAGCAGCGTTGAACAACGCTCTGGAAACACCATATATTTT. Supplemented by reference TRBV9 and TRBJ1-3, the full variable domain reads DSGVTQTPKHLITATGQRVTLRCSPRSGDLSVYWYQQSLDQGLQFLIQYYNGEERAKGNILERFSAQQFPDLHSELNLSSLELGDSALYFCASSVEQRSGNTIYFGEGSWLTVV.

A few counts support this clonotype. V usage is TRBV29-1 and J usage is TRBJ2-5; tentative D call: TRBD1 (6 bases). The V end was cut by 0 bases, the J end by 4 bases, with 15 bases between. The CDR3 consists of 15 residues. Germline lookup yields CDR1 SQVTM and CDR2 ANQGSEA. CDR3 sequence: CSVEDRGFRGETQYF. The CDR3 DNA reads TGCAGCGTTGAAGATCGGGGATTCAGGGGAGAGACCCAGTACTTC.

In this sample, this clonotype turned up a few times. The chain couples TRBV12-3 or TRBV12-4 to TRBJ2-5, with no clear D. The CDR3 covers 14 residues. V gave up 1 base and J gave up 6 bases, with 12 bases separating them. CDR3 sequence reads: CASSLDSASKTQYF. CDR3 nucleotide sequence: TGTGCCAGCAGTTTAGATTCGGCTTCCAAGACCCAGTACTTC.

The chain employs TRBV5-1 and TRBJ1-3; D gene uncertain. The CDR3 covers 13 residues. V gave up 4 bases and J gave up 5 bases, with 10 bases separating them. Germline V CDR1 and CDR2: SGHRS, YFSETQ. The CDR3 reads CASSRGGRNTIYF. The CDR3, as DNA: TGCGCCAGCAGCCGCGGCGGAAGAAACACCATATATTTT.

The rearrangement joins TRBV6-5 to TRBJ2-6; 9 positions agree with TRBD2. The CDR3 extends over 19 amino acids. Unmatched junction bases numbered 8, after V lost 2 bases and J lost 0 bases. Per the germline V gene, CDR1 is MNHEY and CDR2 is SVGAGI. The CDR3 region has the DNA TGTGCCAGCAGTTACGATAGCGGGGGCCCAAGCTCTGGGGCCAACGTCCTGACTTTC. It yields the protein CASSYDSGGPSSGANVLTF.

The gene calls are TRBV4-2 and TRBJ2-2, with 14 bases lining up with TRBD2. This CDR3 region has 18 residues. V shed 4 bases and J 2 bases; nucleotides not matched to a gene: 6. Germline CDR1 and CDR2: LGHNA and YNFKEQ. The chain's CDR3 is CASSLLTSGGANTGELFF. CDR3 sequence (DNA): TGTGCCAGCAGCCTCCTGACTAGCGGGGGGGCCAACACCGGGGAGCTGTTTTTT.

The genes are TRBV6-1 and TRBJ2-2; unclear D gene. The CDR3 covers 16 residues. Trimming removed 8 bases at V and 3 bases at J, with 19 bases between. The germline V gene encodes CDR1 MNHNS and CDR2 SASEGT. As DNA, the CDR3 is TGTGCCAGCTCCCTATGGGCTAGGGCTGACACCGGGGAGCTGTTTTTT. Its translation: CASSLWARADTGELFF.

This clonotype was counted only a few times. This chain's CDR3 is CASSQETQGRTPLHF. The CDR3 DNA sequence: TGCGCCAGCAGCCAAGAAACCCAGGGAAGGACACCCCTCCACTTT. The V gene is TRBV4-3, the J gene TRBJ1-6, with D tentatively TRBD1 (5 bases). V shed 0 bases and J shed 11 bases, with 14 bases lying between them. Germline V CDR1 and CDR2: LGHNA, YSLEER. The CDR3 is made up of 15 amino acids.

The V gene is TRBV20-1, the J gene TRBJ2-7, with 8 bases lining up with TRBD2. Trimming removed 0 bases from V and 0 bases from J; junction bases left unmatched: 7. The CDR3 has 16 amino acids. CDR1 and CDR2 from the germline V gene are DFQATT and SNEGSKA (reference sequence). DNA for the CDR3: TGCAGTGCTAGAGATCTCAAAGCGGGGGTCTCCTACGAGCAGTACTTC. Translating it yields CSARDLKAGVSYEQYF.

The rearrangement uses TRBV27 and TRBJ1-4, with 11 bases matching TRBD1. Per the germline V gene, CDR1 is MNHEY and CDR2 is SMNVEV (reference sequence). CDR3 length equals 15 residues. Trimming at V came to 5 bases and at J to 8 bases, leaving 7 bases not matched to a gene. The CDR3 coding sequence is TGTGCCAGCAGTCGAGGACAGGGGGCGCGGGAAAAACTGTTTTTT. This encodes CASSRGQGAREKLFF. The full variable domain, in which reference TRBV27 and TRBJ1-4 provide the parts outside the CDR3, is EAQVTQNPRYLITVTGKKLTVTCSQNMNHEYMSWYRQDPGLGLRQIYYSMNVEVTDKGDVPEGYKVSRKEKRNFPLILESPSPNQTSLYFCASSRGQGAREKLFFGSGTQLSVL.

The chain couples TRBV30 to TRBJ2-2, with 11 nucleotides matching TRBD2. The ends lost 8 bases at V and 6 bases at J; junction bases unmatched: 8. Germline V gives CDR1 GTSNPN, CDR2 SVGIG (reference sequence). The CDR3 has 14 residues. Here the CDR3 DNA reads TGTGCCCGATTAGCGGGGGGGCCGGCCGGGGAGCTGTTTTTT. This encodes CARLAGGPAGELFF.

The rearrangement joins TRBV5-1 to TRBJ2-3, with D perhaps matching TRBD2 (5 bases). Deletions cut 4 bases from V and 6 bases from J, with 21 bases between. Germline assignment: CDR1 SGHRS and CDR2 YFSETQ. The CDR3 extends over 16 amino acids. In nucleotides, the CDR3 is TGCGCCAGCAGCCCCGGGGTCCCGGGCATAAGCGATACGCAGTATTTT. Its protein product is CASSPGVPGISDTQYF.

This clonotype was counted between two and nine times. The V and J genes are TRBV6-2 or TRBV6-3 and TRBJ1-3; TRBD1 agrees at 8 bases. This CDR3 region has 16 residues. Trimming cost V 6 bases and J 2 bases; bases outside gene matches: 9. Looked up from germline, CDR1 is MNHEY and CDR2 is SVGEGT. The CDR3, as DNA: TGTGCCAGCAGCCGACAGGGGCGAGGACCTGGAAACACCATATATTTT. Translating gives CASSRQGRGPGNTIYF.

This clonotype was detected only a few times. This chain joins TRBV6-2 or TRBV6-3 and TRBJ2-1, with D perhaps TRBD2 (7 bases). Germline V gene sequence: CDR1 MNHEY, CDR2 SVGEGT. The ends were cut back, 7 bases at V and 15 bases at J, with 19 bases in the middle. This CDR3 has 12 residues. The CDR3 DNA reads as TGTGCCAGCACCCCAAGGGGGGGAATCCCGTTCTTC. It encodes CASTPRGGIPFF.

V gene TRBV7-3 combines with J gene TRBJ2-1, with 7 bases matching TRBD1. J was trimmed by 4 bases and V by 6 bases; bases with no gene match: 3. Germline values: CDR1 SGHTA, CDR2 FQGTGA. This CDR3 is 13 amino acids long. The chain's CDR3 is CASSWDRYNEQFF. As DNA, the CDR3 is TGTGCCAGCAGTTGGGACAGATACAATGAGCAGTTCTTC.

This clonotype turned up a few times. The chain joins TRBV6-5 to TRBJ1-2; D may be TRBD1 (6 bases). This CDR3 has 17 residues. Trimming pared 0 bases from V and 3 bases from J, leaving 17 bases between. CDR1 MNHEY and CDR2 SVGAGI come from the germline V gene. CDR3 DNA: TGTGCCAGCAGTTACTCGGCCGGCAGGGGCGACGACTATGGCTACACCTTC. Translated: CASSYSAGRGDDYGYTF.

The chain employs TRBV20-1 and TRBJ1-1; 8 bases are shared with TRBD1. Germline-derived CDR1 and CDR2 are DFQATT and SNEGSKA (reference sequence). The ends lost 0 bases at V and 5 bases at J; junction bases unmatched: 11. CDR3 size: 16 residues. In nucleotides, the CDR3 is TGCAGTGCTAGAGAAGGGGAAACAGGGGGGGAAACTGAAGCTTTCTTT. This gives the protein CSAREGETGGETEAFF.

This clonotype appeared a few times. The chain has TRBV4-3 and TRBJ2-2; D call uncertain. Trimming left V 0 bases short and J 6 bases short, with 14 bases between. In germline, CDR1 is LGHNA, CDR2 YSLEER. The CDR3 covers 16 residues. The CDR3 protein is CASSQDGYGIAGELFF. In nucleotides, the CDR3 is TGCGCCAGCAGCCAAGATGGGTATGGGATAGCCGGGGAGCTGTTTTTT.

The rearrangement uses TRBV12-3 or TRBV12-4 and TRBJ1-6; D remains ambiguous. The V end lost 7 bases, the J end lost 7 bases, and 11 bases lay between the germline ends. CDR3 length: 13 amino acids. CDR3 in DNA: TGTGCCAGCAACTTGCAGAACAATTCACCCCTCCACTTT. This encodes CASNLQNNSPLHF.

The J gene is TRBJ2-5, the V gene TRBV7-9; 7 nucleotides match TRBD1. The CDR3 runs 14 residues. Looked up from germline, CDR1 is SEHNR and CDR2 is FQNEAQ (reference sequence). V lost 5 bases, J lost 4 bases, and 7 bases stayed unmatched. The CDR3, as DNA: TGTGCCAGCAGCCCACAGGGGAGAAGAGAGACCCAGTACTTC. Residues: CASSPQGRRETQYF.

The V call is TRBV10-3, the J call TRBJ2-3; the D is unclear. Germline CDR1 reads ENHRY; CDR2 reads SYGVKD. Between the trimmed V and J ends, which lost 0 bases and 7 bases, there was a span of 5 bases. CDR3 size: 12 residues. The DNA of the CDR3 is TGTGCCATCAGTGAGTCTTGGAATACGCAGTATTTT. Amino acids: CAISESWNTQYF.